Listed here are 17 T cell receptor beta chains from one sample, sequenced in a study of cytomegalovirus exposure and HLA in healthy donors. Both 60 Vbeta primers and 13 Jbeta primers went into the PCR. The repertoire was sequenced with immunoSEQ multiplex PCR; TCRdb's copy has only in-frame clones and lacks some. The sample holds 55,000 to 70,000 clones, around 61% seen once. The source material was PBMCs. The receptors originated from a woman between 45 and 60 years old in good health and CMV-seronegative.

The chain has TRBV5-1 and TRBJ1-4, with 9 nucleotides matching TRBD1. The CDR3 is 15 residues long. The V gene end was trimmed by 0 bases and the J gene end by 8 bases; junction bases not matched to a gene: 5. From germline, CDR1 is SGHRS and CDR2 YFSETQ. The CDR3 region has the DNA TGCGCCAGCAGCTTGGCCCACAGGGGGCACGAAAAACTGTTTTTT. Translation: CASSLAHRGHEKLFF.

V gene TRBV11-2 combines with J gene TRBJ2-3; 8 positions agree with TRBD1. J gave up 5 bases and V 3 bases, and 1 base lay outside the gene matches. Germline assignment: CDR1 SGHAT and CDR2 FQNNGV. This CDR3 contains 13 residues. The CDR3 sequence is CASSFTGGDTQYF. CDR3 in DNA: TGTGCCAGCAGCTTCACAGGGGGAGATACGCAGTATTTT. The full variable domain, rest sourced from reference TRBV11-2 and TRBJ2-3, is EAGVAQSPRYKIIEKRQSVAFWCNPISGHATLYWYQQILGQGPKLLIQFQNNGVVDDSQLPKDRFSAERLKGVDSTLKIQPAKLEDSAVYLCASSFTGGDTQYFGPGTRLTVL.

The CDR3 loop reads CASSLTVNTEAFF. The CDR3 nucleotides are TGTGCCAGCAGCTTGACAGTGAACACTGAAGCTTTCTTT. V is TRBV5-5 and J is TRBJ1-1; D is ambiguous. V dropped 1 base and J dropped 0 bases, with 4 bases sitting between them. The V gene's germline CDR1 is SGHKS and CDR2 YYEKEE (reference sequence). This CDR3 is 13 amino acids long. Complete variable domain (other parts from reference TRBV5-5 and TRBJ1-1): DAGVTQSPTHLIKTRGQQVTLRCSPISGHKSVSWYQQVLGQGPQFIFQYYEKEERGRGNFPDRFSARQFPNYSSELNVNALLLGDSALYLCASSLTVNTEAFFGQGTRLTVV.

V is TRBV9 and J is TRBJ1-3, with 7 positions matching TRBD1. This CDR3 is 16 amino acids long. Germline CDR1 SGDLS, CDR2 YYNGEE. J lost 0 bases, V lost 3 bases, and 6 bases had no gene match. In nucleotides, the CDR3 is TGTGCCAGCAGCGCCGGACAGGCCGGCTCTGGAAACACCATATATTTT. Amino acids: CASSAGQAGSGNTIYF.

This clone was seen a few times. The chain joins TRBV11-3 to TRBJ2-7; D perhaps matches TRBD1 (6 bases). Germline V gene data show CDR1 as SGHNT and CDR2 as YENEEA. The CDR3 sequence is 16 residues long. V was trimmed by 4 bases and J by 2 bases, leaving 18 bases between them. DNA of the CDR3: TGTGCCAGCAGCTACCCACGAACACAGGGCCCCTACGAGCAGTACTTC. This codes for CASSYPRTQGPYEQYF.

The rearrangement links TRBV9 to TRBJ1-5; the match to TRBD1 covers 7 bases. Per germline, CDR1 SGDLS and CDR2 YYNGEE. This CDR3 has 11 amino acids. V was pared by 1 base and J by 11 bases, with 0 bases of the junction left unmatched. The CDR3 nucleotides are TGTGCCAGCAGCGTACAGGGGGCCCAGCATTTT. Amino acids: CASSVQGAQHF.

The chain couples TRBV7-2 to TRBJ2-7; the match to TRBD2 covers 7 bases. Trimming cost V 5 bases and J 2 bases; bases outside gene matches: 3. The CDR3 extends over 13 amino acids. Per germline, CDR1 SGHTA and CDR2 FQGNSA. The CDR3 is CASSRDYTYEQYF. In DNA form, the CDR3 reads TGTGCCAGCAGCCGGGACTATACCTACGAGCAGTACTTC. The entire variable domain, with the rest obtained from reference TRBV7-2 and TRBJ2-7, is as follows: GAGVSQSPSNKVTEKGKDVELRCDPISGHTALYWYRQSLGQGLEFLIYFQGNSAPDKSGLPSDRFSAERTGGSVSTLTIQRTQQEDSAVYLCASSRDYTYEQYFGPGTRLTVT.

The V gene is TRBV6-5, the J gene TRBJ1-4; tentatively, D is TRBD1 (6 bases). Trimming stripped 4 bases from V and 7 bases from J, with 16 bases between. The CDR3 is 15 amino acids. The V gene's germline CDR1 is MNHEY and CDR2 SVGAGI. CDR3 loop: CASSSTHGGAEKLFF. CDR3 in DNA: TGTGCCAGCAGTTCGACACACGGGGGGGCTGAAAAACTGTTTTTT.

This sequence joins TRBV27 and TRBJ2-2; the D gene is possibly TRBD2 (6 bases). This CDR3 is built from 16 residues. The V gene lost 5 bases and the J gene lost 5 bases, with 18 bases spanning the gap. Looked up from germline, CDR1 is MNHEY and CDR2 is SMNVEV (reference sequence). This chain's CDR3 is CASSPGRLVGTGELFF. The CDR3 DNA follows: TGTGCCAGCAGTCCCGGGAGACTAGTAGGAACCGGGGAGCTGTTTTTT.

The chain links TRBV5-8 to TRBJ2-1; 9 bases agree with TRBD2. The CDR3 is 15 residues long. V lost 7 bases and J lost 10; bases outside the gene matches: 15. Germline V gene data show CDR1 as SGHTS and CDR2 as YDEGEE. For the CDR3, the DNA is TGTGCCAGCCCTGATAGCGGGAGCGGCAAGGAGGAGCAGTTCTTC. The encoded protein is CASPDSGSGKEEQFF.

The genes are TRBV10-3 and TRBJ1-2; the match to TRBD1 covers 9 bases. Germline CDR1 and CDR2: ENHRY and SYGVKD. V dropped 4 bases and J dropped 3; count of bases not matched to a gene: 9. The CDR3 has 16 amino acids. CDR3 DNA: TGTGCCATCAGTGGGGACAGGGAAGTTGGCGACTATGGCTACACCTTC. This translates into CAISGDREVGDYGYTF.

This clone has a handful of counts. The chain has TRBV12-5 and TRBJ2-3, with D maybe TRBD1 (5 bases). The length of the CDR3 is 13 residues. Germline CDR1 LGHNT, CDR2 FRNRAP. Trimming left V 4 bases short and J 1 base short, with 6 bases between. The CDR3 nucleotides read TGTGCTAGTGGTTCACAGGGCACAGATACGCAGTATTTT. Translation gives CASGSQGTDTQYF.

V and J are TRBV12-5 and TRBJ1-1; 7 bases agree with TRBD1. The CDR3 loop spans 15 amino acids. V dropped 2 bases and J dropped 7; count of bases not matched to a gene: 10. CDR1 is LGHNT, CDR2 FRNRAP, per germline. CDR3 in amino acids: CASGLRQGDRVEAFF. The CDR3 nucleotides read TGTGCTAGTGGTTTGCGGCAGGGGGATCGTGTTGAAGCTTTCTTT. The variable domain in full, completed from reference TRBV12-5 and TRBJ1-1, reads DARVTQTPRHKVTEMGQEVTMRCQPILGHNTVFWYRQTMMQGLELLAYFRNRAPLDDSGMPKDRFSAEMPDATLATLKIQPSEPRDSAVYFCASGLRQGDRVEAFFGQGTRLTVV.

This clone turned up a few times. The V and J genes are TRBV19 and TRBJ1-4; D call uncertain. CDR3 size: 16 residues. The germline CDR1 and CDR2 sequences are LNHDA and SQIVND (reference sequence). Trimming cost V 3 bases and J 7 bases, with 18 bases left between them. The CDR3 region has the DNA TGTGCCAGTAGTATTTCCCGAAGCGGGTTTGGTGAAAAACTGTTTTTT. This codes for CASSISRSGFGEKLFF.

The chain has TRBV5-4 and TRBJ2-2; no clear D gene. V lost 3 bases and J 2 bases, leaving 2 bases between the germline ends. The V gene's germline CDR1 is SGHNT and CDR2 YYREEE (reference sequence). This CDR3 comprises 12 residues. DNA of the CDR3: TGTGCCAGCAGCTCTAACACCGGGGAGCTGTTTTTT. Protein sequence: CASSSNTGELFF.

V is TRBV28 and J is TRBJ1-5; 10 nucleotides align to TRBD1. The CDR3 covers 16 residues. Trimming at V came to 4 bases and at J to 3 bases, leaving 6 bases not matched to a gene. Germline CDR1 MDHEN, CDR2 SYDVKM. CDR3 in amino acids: CASSWTGGVNNQPQHF. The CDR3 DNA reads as TGTGCCAGCAGTTGGACAGGGGGTGTCAACAATCAGCCCCAGCATTTT.

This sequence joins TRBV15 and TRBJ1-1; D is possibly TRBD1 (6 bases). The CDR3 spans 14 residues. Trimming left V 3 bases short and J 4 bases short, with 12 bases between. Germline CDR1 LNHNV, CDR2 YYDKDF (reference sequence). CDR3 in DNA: TGTGCCACCAGCAGTAGGGGGACAATCACTGAAGCTTTCTTT. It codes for CATSSRGTITEAFF. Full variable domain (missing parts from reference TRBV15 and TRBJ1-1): DAMVIQNPRYQVTQFGKPVTLSCSQTLNHNVMYWYQQKSSQAPKLLFHYYDKDFNNEADTPDNFQSRRPNTSFCFLDIRSPGLGDTAMYLCATSSRGTITEAFFGQGTRLTVV.